These T cell receptor beta chains were read from a single sample in a study of blood T cell repertoires in COVID-19. Clones were sequenced by immunoSEQ multiplex PCR, and TCRdb holds only the in-frame ones, with some missing. The table records 76,000 or so clones, over 75% of them present only once. Sequenced: peripheral blood. All receptors derive from a middle-aged man with acute or convalescent COVID-19. Each CDR3 is given without its conserved first and last residue. Expanded clones get a size class; other rows say once, few or many, or leave the size out.

clone_size v_call cdr3_aa
NA TRBV5-1 ASRSQVTITDTQY
NA TRBV9 ASSTGTGGPTDTQY
NA TRBV5-4 ASSASVLAVPGELF
NA TRBV25-1 ASREGSYEQY
few TRBV27 ASSPGLTEAF
NA TRBV6-6 ASSYSAGGQF
NA TRBV7-2 ASSPGGDSQTQY
NA TRBV19 ASSRRTDYGYT
NA TRBV27 ASRNRQLMNTEAF
once TRBV19 ASKEGPRRSNTEAF
NA TRBV9 ASSVDSGNYGYT
NA TRBV7-2 ASSQKRGTEAF
NA TRBV5-1 ASSLEGFLASPLH
NA TRBV5-6 ASSPGHGGYT
once TRBV19 ASSIALTDTQY
NA TRBV28 ASSFRGEYGYT
NA TRBV4-1 ASRGEAGSNSPLH
NA TRBV6-5 ASSAGQTYEQY
NA TRBV3-1/TRBV3-2 ASSAGGPGTGELF
NA TRBV4-3 ASSQAIGAGSYEQY
NA TRBV5-1 ASSPDYYTDTQY
NA TRBV28 ASSLAGAGTGELF
NA TRBV3-1/TRBV3-2 ASRDRVGWELF
once TRBV15 ATSRDVNYGYT
NA TRBV5-6 ASSPTTGDNSPLH
NA TRBV11-2 ASSLDYGNGYT
NA TRBV28 ASSSFEASSYNEQF
NA TRBV15 ATSIQGDTEAF
NA TRBV6-2/TRBV6-3 ASSYLLQGDGYT
NA TRBV7-8 ASSLERVTYEQY
NA TRBV7-9 ASSPRGTANTEAF
NA TRBV3-1/TRBV3-2 ASSRGYTEAF
NA TRBV9 ASSAGGLTYEQY
NA TRBV4-2 ASSQDSGQGNTEAF
NA TRBV25-1 ASKNDRGTEAF
NA TRBV6-5 ASSPRQEASPLH
NA TRBV7-6 ASSLLRQSNTEAF
NA TRBV5-1 ASSTAGTGYYEQY
NA TRBV6-1 ASSSSRGANVLT
few TRBV6-5 ASSFTGEDSPLH
NA TRBV7-3 ASKRGPGQPNQPQH
few TRBV5-6 ASSLPGITYGYT
once TRBV4-1 ASSQDDSGRASEQY
NA TRBV28 ASSLRLEKLF